Presented here are 16 T cell receptor beta chains from one specimen sequenced in a study of blood T cells in healthy people across ages. Using a J-beta primer mix together with a sample-barcoded 5' primer, a second PCR was run for roughly 6 to 12 cycles. TCRdb re-called the 5' RACE reads with MiXCR, one entry per CDR3 protein. This table has some 1.8 million distinct CDR3 sequences, 35% to 50% appearing once. The sample comprised blood. These TCRs come from a human donor in good health.

The J gene is TRBJ1-6, the V gene TRBV4-3; D is undetermined. CDR3 size: 17 residues. Deletions cut 0 bases from V and 3 bases from J, with 12 bases between. Germline CDR1 reads LGHNA; CDR2 reads YSLEER. The CDR3 reads CASSQDRVKFYNSPLHF. The CDR3, as DNA: TGCGCCAGCAGCCAAGATAGGGTGAAGTTCTATAATTCACCCCTCCACTTT.

This chain connects TRBV5-6 to TRBJ1-2, with 8 bases aligning to TRBD1. The CDR3 spans 15 residues. Germline V CDR1 and CDR2: SGHDT, YYEEEE. V shed 1 base and J 7 bases; nucleotides not matched to a gene: 9. CDR3 in DNA: TGTGCCAGCAGCTTGTGGGCGTCAGGGGGCTCTGGCTACACCTTC. Its translation: CASSLWASGGSGYTF.

This sequence joins TRBV7-3 and TRBJ2-3, with TRBD2 identical over 15 bases. V trimming: 5 bases; J trimming: 5 bases; junction bases outside the gene matches: 8. CDR1 and CDR2 from the germline V gene are SGHTA and FQGTGA. This CDR3 region has 17 residues. The CDR3 reads CASSPGLAGGQKDTQYF. The CDR3 DNA sequence: TGTGCCAGCAGCCCCGGACTAGCGGGGGGGCAGAAAGATACGCAGTATTTT.

V usage is TRBV4-2 and J usage is TRBJ1-6, with D uncertain. V lost 0 bases to trimming and J lost 11 bases, with 11 bases between them. Germline CDR1 LGHNA, CDR2 YNFKEQ. This CDR3 is built from 14 residues. The DNA of the CDR3 is TGTGCCAGCAGCCAAGATCGGGCATACCCACCCCTCCACTTT. Translated, it gives CASSQDRAYPPLHF.

The table lists this clonotype with a count of one. J is TRBJ2-3 and V is TRBV2; 9 bases map to TRBD2. Germline V CDR1 and CDR2: SNHLY, FYNNEI. The J segment lost 0 bases and the V segment lost 6 bases, leaving 1 base of the junction unmatched. The CDR3 runs 14 residues. The CDR3 DNA reads as TGTGCCAGCAGCGGACTAGCGAGCACAGATACGCAGTATTTT. Its protein product is CASSGLASTDTQYF.

This clonotype was observed a handful of times. This chain connects TRBV4-1 to TRBJ2-3; either TRBD1 or TRBD2 may fit D (5 bases each). With 4 bases removed from V and 2 bases from J, the gap between germline ends came to 13 bases. CDR3 length equals 15 residues. Germline loops: CDR1 MGHRA, CDR2 YSYEKL. The CDR3 reads CASSPLRDPTDTQYF. The CDR3 DNA reads as TGCGCCAGCAGCCCCCTAAGGGACCCCACAGATACGCAGTATTTT.

The CDR3 is CASSPAAAARRLEQYF. The CDR3 DNA follows: TGTGCCAGCAGCCCAGCGGCCGCGGCACGCAGGCTCGAGCAGTACTTC. The chain has TRBV7-2 and TRBJ2-7; the D gene is possibly TRBD2 (5 bases). V was cut by 5 bases and J by 6 bases, with 23 bases left in between. CDR1 and CDR2 from the germline V gene are SGHTA and FQGNSA. The CDR3 runs 16 residues. Combining the CDR3 with reference TRBV7-2 and TRBJ2-7 gives the whole variable domain GAGVSQSPSNKVTEKGKDVELRCDPISGHTALYWYRQSLGQGLEFLIYFQGNSAPDKSGLPSDRFSAERTGGSVSTLTIQRTQQEDSAVYLCASSPAAAARRLEQYFGPGTRLTVT.

V usage is TRBV4-3 and J usage is TRBJ2-5; D possibly corresponds to TRBD2 (5 bases). V lost 1 base and J 0 bases, leaving 12 bases between the germline ends. CDR3 length: 16 amino acids. Germline V gene sequence: CDR1 LGHNA, CDR2 YSLEER. In DNA, the CDR3 is TGCGCCAGCAGCCAAGGACCAGCGGCGAACCAAGAGACCCAGTACTTC. This codes for CASSQGPAANQETQYF.

A few counts support this clonotype. The chain has TRBV5-8 and TRBJ2-3, with D tentatively TRBD1 (5 bases). Looked up from germline, CDR1 is SGHTS and CDR2 is YDEGEE. The CDR3 consists of 14 residues. The V end was cut by 4 bases, the J end by 0 bases, with 9 bases between. The DNA of the CDR3 is TGTGCCAGCAGCAATCCAGGGAGCACAGATACGCAGTATTTT. Encoded protein: CASSNPGSTDTQYF.

The V and J genes are TRBV12-5 and TRBJ1-1; D is perhaps TRBD1 (5 bases). Germline V gene sequence: CDR1 LGHNT, CDR2 FRNRAP. This CDR3 has 17 amino acids. Trimming stripped 0 bases from V and 7 bases from J, with 21 bases between. The CDR3 reads CASGLVQWGAPPDEAFF. In nucleotides, the CDR3 is TGTGCTAGTGGTTTGGTACAGTGGGGCGCGCCGCCCGATGAAGCTTTCTTT.

As for this clonotype: One end of the junction varies from germline; a read error may be responsible. The CDR3 nucleotides are TGTGCCTGCAGCGCCGTATCGGGGCGATACAATGAGCAGTTCTTC. The encoded protein is CACSAVSGRYNEQFF. The chain links TRBV7-8 to TRBJ2-1, with D possibly being TRBD1 or TRBD2 (5 bases each). Germline CDR1 SGHVS, CDR2 FQNEAQ. This CDR3 is built from 15 residues.

This clonotype has more than one count but fewer than ten. The chain is built from TRBV20-1 and TRBJ2-5; D may be TRBD2 (5 bases). The CDR3 has 14 amino acids. Trimming took 5 bases from V and 4 from J, leaving 17 bases between them. Germline assignment: CDR1 DFQATT and CDR2 SNEGSKA (reference sequence). CDR3 in DNA: TGCAGTGCTCCTCGAGTGTCCCGGGGAGAGACCCAGTACTTC. Amino acid sequence: CSAPRVSRGETQYF.

This clonotype was seen a handful of times. The chain uses TRBV4-3 and TRBJ2-3; 9 nucleotides line up with TRBD2. V lost 2 bases to trimming and J lost 4 bases; unmatched junction nucleotides: 7. CDR3 size: 16 residues. Germline-derived CDR1 and CDR2 are LGHNA and YSLEER. The CDR3 DNA follows: TGCGCCAGCAGCCAATCCCCAGGCGGGAGGGCAGATACGCAGTATTTT. This gives the protein CASSQSPGGRADTQYF.

This clonotype was seen only a few times. The chain joins TRBV6-5 to TRBJ1-5, with D hard to call. Per the germline V gene, CDR1 is MNHEY and CDR2 is SVGAGI. The ends were cut back, 5 bases at V and 6 bases at J, with 14 bases in the middle. This CDR3 spans 14 amino acids. The CDR3 bases are TGTGCCAGCAGTCAAATGGAGGTCGGTCAGCCCCAGCATTTT. This sequence encodes CASSQMEVGQPQHF.

In its sample, this clonotype was seen a few times. The rearrangement links TRBV28 to TRBJ2-6; D is undetermined. V lost 6 bases to trimming and J lost 0 bases, with 12 bases between them. The CDR3 runs to 16 residues. Looked up from germline, CDR1 is MDHEN and CDR2 is SYDVKM. Here the CDR3 reads CASSTVRTSGANVLTF. DNA of the CDR3: TGTGCCAGCAGCACGGTCCGAACCTCTGGGGCCAACGTCCTGACTTTC.

This clonotype is a singleton in its sample. This rearrangement joins TRBV29-1 to TRBJ1-1; D ambiguous. CDR3 length: 11 residues. The V end was cut by 6 bases, the J end by 3 bases, with 8 bases between. CDR1 is SQVTM and CDR2 is ANQGSEA in the germline V gene. The DNA for the CDR3 is TGCAGCGTAAACACTGACACTGAAGCTTTCTTT. Amino acids: CSVNTDTEAFF.